The 20 T cell receptor beta chains below were found in one sample sequenced in a study of blood T cell repertoires in COVID-19. Generated by immunoSEQ multiplex PCR, the TCRdb table keeps only in-frame clones and is missing some. The sample shows fewer than 300,000 clones, over 80% of them seen only once. Source material: peripheral blood. These TCRs come from a woman between 50 and 59 years old with COVID-19, enrolled during active disease.

This clone was recorded once. The genes are TRBV5-1 and TRBJ2-1; no clear D. Trimming stripped 0 bases from V and 4 bases from J, with 11 bases between. The CDR3 length is 15 residues. CDR1 is SGHRS, CDR2 YFSETQ, per germline. This CDR3 reads CASSLGTVTYNEQFF. The CDR3 DNA sequence: TGCGCCAGCAGCTTGGGTACAGTTACTTACAATGAGCAGTTCTTC.

The V gene is TRBV4-2, the J gene TRBJ1-4; D gene ambiguous. This CDR3 comprises 18 residues. The germline CDR1 and CDR2 sequences are LGHNA and YNFKEQ. V dropped 4 bases and J dropped 4 bases, with 22 bases sitting between them. This chain's CDR3 is CASSPKLGREPFNEKLFF. Written as DNA, the CDR3 is TGTGCCAGCAGCCCTAAGTTAGGGAGGGAGCCCTTTAATGAAAAACTGTTTTTT.

This clone was recorded a few times. This sequence joins TRBV19 and TRBJ1-3, with TRBD1 matching 11 bases. V trimming: 3 bases; J trimming: 4 bases; junction bases outside the gene matches: 8. The CDR3 runs to 17 residues. The germline V gene has CDR1 LNHDA and CDR2 SQIVND (reference sequence). Here the CDR3 reads CASSMQGQGAPGNTIYF. CDR3 DNA: TGTGCCAGTAGTATGCAAGGACAGGGGGCGCCGGGAAACACCATATATTTT.

The J gene is TRBJ1-5, the V gene TRBV3-1 (or the pseudogene TRBV3-2); 8 bases match TRBD1. V lost 3 bases to trimming and J lost 9 bases; unmatched junction nucleotides: 7. Looked up from germline, CDR1 is LGHDT and CDR2 is YNNKEL (reference sequence). The CDR3 extends over 14 amino acids. CDR3 bases: TGTGCCAGCAGCCAGGGACAGGCCAATATGCCCCAGCATTTT. As protein: CASSQGQANMPQHF.

The gene calls are TRBV5-6 and TRBJ1-3; D is undetermined. V was clipped by 0 bases and J by 3 bases, with 10 bases between them. The CDR3 length is 15 residues. Per germline, CDR1 SGHDT and CDR2 YYEEEE. Here the CDR3 DNA reads TGTGCCAGCAGCTTGGGGGCAGGTGGTGGAAACACCATATATTTT. Protein product: CASSLGAGGGNTIYF. Full variable domain (rest looked up from reference TRBV5-6 and TRBJ1-3): DAGVTQSPTHLIKTRGQQVTLRCSPKSGHDTVSWYQQALGQGPQFIFQYYEEEERQRGNFPDRFSGHQFPNYSSELNVNALLLGDSALYLCASSLGAGGGNTIYFGEGSWLTVV.

J is TRBJ1-1 and V is TRBV19; D remains ambiguous. Between the trimmed V and J ends, which lost 6 bases and 4 bases, there was a span of 9 bases. Germline CDR1 LNHDA, CDR2 SQIVND (reference sequence). The CDR3 is made up of 12 amino acids. The CDR3 spells CASRAVVTEAFF. CDR3 DNA sequence: TGTGCCAGTAGGGCCGTCGTCACTGAAGCTTTCTTT.

J is TRBJ2-7 and V is TRBV19, with TRBD2 matching over 7 bases. The CDR3 consists of 11 residues. Trimming cost V 6 bases and J 7 bases; bases outside gene matches: 3. Germline CDR1 LNHDA, CDR2 SQIVND (reference sequence). CDR3 sequence reads: CASRGGVEQYF. For the CDR3, the DNA is TGTGCCAGTAGGGGGGGGGTGGAGCAGTACTTC.

This clone was observed once. V usage is TRBV5-1 and J usage is TRBJ2-1, with a possible D match to TRBD2 (6 bases). The germline V gene encodes CDR1 SGHRS and CDR2 YFSETQ. The CDR3 totals 15 residues. Between the trimmed V and J ends, which lost 4 bases and 7 bases, there was a span of 18 bases. The CDR3 DNA reads TGCGCCAGCAGCCTGGACCCGGGCGGGGTGAATGAGCAGTTCTTC. This encodes CASSLDPGGVNEQFF.

This clone was seen just once. This chain uses TRBV7-8 with TRBJ1-5, with D uncertain. CDR3 length: 15 amino acids. Per germline, CDR1 SGHVS and CDR2 FQNEAQ. V lost 2 bases and J 0 bases, leaving 8 bases between the germline ends. The CDR3 protein is CASSLIPYSNQPQHF. The CDR3 DNA reads TGTGCCAGCAGCTTAATCCCTTATAGCAATCAGCCCCAGCATTTT.

The gene calls are TRBV6-5 and TRBJ2-3, with 7 bases that match TRBD2. CDR1 MNHEY and CDR2 SVGAGI come from the germline V gene. J was trimmed by 5 bases and V by 6 bases; bases with no gene match: 8. CDR3 length: 14 amino acids. CDR3 loop: CASRPNRGEDTQYF. The CDR3 coding sequence is TGTGCCAGCAGGCCCAACCGGGGGGAAGATACGCAGTATTTT.

The rearrangement uses TRBV9 and TRBJ2-7; 9 bases map to TRBD1. The CDR3 is made up of 16 amino acids. The V and J ends lost 0 bases and 3 bases, in that order; junction bases with no gene match: 7. Germline CDR1 SGDLS, CDR2 YYNGEE. The CDR3 spells CASSVAPSGQGYEQYF. CDR3 nucleotides: TGTGCCAGCAGCGTAGCCCCCTCGGGACAGGGCTACGAGCAGTACTTC.

This clone was seen only a few times. This rearrangement joins TRBV6-5 to TRBJ2-7; the match to TRBD1 covers 7 bases. The V gene end was trimmed by 6 bases and the J gene end by 2 bases; junction bases not matched to a gene: 10. The CDR3 loop spans 15 amino acids. Germline values: CDR1 MNHEY, CDR2 SVGAGI. DNA of the CDR3: TGTGCCAGCAGCCCAGACAGGGCGACGACCTACGAGCAGTACTTC. This encodes CASSPDRATTYEQYF.

The V gene is TRBV10-3, the J gene TRBJ1-1; 9 bases line up with TRBD1. CDR1 ENHRY and CDR2 SYGVKD come from the germline V gene. The CDR3 runs 14 residues. Trimming took 5 bases from V and 4 from J; bases not matched to a gene: 5. The CDR3 bases are TGTGCCATCAGTCCGGGACAGGGAGGCACTGAAGCTTTCTTT. Residues: CAISPGQGGTEAFF.

The chain joins TRBV27 to TRBJ2-7; maybe TRBD2 (6 bases). Trimming took off 4 bases at V and 7 bases at J, with 17 bases between the two ends. The CDR3 covers 14 residues. Germline values: CDR1 MNHEY, CDR2 SMNVEV (reference sequence). In DNA form, the CDR3 reads TGTGCCAGCAGTTCCGGACTAATACCTCTGGAGCAGTACTTC. This sequence encodes CASSSGLIPLEQYF.

The V and J genes are TRBV9 and TRBJ2-3; 10 nucleotides agree with TRBD1. The CDR3 runs to 17 residues. CDR1 and CDR2 (germline): SGDLS, YYNGEE. J gave up 2 bases and V 4 bases, and 10 bases lay outside the gene matches. CDR3 sequence (DNA): TGTGCCAGCAGCTCTCGAGGACAGGGGGGCCCCACAGATACGCAGTATTTT. Protein: CASSSRGQGGPTDTQYF.

The chain joins TRBV18 to TRBJ2-6; D unresolved. Trimming stripped 2 bases from V and 2 bases from J, with 16 bases between. The CDR3 consists of 18 residues. Germline CDR1 is KGHSH and CDR2 is LQKENI. This CDR3 is CASSPIVSPTTGANVLTF. In DNA, the CDR3 is TGTGCCAGCTCACCAATCGTGAGCCCTACGACTGGGGCCAACGTCCTGACTTTC.

This clone was seen once. J is TRBJ1-1 and V is TRBV3-1 (or the pseudogene TRBV3-2), with D tentatively TRBD1 (6 bases). Germline CDR1 is LGHDT and CDR2 is YNNKEL (reference sequence). There are 13 residues in the CDR3. Trimming took off 8 bases at V and 3 bases at J, with 13 bases between the two ends. The CDR3 protein is CASRPGGHTEAFF. Here the CDR3 DNA reads TGTGCCAGCCGACCGGGGGGCCACACTGAAGCTTTCTTT.

This chain joins TRBV7-2 and TRBJ2-2, with 13 positions matching TRBD2. Germline loops: CDR1 SGHTA, CDR2 FQGNSA. This CDR3 region has 18 residues. V shed 5 bases and J 4 bases; nucleotides not matched to a gene: 10. As DNA, the CDR3 is TGTGCCAGCAGCCTCGGGACTAGCGGGAATGTAGGCACCGGGGAGCTGTTTTTT. Translated, it gives CASSLGTSGNVGTGELFF.

The chain is built from TRBV5-5 and TRBJ2-1, with 8 positions matching TRBD2. CDR3 size: 16 residues. Unmatched junction bases numbered 11, after V lost 4 bases and J lost 5 bases. Germline loops: CDR1 SGHKS, CDR2 YYEKEE (reference sequence). The CDR3 nucleotides are TGTGCCAGCAGCACCCTTAGCGGGATTACCCACAATGAGCAGTTCTTC. Protein sequence: CASSTLSGITHNEQFF.

The genes are TRBV12-3 or TRBV12-4 and TRBJ2-1; 10 positions match TRBD1. The ends lost 4 bases at V and 6 bases at J; junction bases unmatched: 0. The CDR3 consists of 13 residues. The DNA of the CDR3 is TGTGCCAGCAGTTGGGACAGGGGCAATGAGCAGTTCTTC. Translated, it gives CASSWDRGNEQFF.